Below are 15 T cell receptor beta chains sequenced from a single sample in a study of T cells in Graves' hyperthyroidism and ophthalmopathy. Amplification of TCR beta CDR3 regions used RNA as the template. HTBI primers drove first-round RT-PCR of the TCR CDR3. TCRdb re-analysed the multiplex PCR reads in MiXCR, keeping a single row per CDR3 protein. The sample shows hundreds of thousands of distinct CDR3 sequences, approximately 15% of them seen only once. What was sequenced was blood. Receptor source: a woman aged 50 to 65 with Graves' ophthalmopathy.

This clonotype appeared many times. This rearrangement joins TRBV7-2 to TRBJ2-1; unclear D gene. The CDR3 has 14 residues. Germline CDR1 is SGHTA and CDR2 is FQGNSA. Trimming stripped 7 bases from V and 1 base from J, with 11 bases between. The chain's CDR3 is CASTHPGSYNEQFF. As DNA, the CDR3 is TGTGCCAGCACCCATCCTGGGTCCTACAATGAGCAGTTCTTC.

The chain employs TRBV20-1 and TRBJ1-6; D is uncertain. The CDR3 has 14 residues. V was clipped by 0 bases and J by 5 bases, with 8 bases between them. Germline CDR1 DFQATT, CDR2 SNEGSKA (reference sequence). In DNA, the CDR3 is TGCAGTGCTAGAGATCCCAAGAATAATTCACCCCTCCACTTT. As protein: CSARDPKNNSPLHF.

This clonotype has ten or more counts. J is TRBJ2-5 and V is TRBV28; 8 bases align to TRBD2. This CDR3 has 14 amino acids. CDR1 MDHEN and CDR2 SYDVKM come from the germline V gene. J gave up 4 bases and V 3 bases, and 4 bases lay outside the gene matches. The DNA of the CDR3 is TGTGCCAGCAGTTTTTTCACTAGCGGAGAGACCCAGTACTTC. It is translated as CASSFFTSGETQYF. The full variable domain, with the rest looked up from reference TRBV28 and TRBJ2-5, is DVKVTQSSRYLVKRTGEKVFLECVQDMDHENMFWYRQDPGLGLRLIYFSYDVKMKEKGDIPEGYSVSREKKERFSLILESASTNQTSMYLCASSFFTSGETQYFGPGTRLLVL.

V gene TRBV28 combines with J gene TRBJ2-1; TRBD2 agrees at 11 bases. The CDR3 totals 14 residues. The ends lost 4 bases at V and 8 bases at J; junction bases unmatched: 4. Germline loops: CDR1 MDHEN, CDR2 SYDVKM. As DNA, the CDR3 is TGTGCCAGCAGTTACCCGACTAGCGGGGATGAGCAGTTCTTC. It is translated as CASSYPTSGDEQFF.

J is TRBJ2-7 and V is TRBV7-9; 13 bases are a match to TRBD2. Germline trimming cut 6 bases from V and 5 bases from J; bases unmatched to any gene: 7. This CDR3 comprises 15 residues. The V gene's germline CDR1 is SEHNR and CDR2 FQNEAQ (reference sequence). The CDR3 nucleotides are TGTGCCAGCAGTCCTACTGGGACTAGCGGGAACGAGCAGTACTTC. It codes for CASSPTGTSGNEQYF.

V usage is TRBV24-1 and J usage is TRBJ2-3, with TRBD2 identical over 7 bases. CDR1 and CDR2 from the germline V gene are KGHDR and SFDVKD. Trimming removed 4 bases from V and 3 bases from J; junction bases left unmatched: 12. CDR3 length: 17 amino acids. The CDR3 DNA reads as TGTGCCACCAGTGACTCCCCGGGAGGCGTATCGACAGATACGCAGTATTTT. Protein product: CATSDSPGGVSTDTQYF.

Only one count was recorded for this clonotype. The chain links TRBV20-1 to TRBJ2-4, with 9 positions matching TRBD1. Trimming cost V 5 bases and J 0 bases; bases outside gene matches: 8. The CDR3 spans 16 residues. Germline V gene sequence: CDR1 DFQATT, CDR2 SNEGSKA (reference sequence). The CDR3 coding sequence is TGCAGTGCTGGGGGACAGGGATTACCAGCCAAAAACATTCAGTACTTC. As protein: CSAGGQGLPAKNIQYF.

This clonotype has ten or more counts. V and J are TRBV5-1 and TRBJ2-4; TRBD1 agrees at 8 bases. Germline values: CDR1 SGHRS, CDR2 YFSETQ. With V trimmed by 4 bases and J by 5 bases, 5 bases remained unmatched. The CDR3 runs to 14 residues. CDR3 amino acids: CASSPGQAQNIQYF. The CDR3 DNA sequence: TGCGCCAGCAGCCCGGGACAGGCCCAAAACATTCAGTACTTC.

This clonotype has at least ten counts. V usage is TRBV9 and J usage is TRBJ2-7; 8 bases map to TRBD2. V gave up 1 base and J gave up 0 bases; unmatched junction bases: 3. CDR3 length: 15 residues. Germline assignment: CDR1 SGDLS and CDR2 YYNGEE. The CDR3 sequence is CASSVNSGNSYEQYF. Written as DNA, the CDR3 is TGTGCCAGCAGCGTAAATAGCGGGAACTCCTACGAGCAGTACTTC.

This clonotype was detected ten times or more. CDR3 amino acids: CASSTGTGIVGHTEAFF. The CDR3 coding sequence is TGTGCCAGTAGTACCGGGACAGGGATAGTTGGGCACACTGAAGCTTTCTTT. The chain has TRBV19 and TRBJ1-1; 9 bases map to TRBD1. This CDR3 is 17 amino acids long. CDR1 is LNHDA and CDR2 is SQIVND in the germline V gene (reference sequence). Trimming cost V 4 bases and J 3 bases; bases outside gene matches: 12.

This clonotype was seen many times. The chain joins TRBV18 to TRBJ2-7; D not resolved. The ends were cut back, 1 base at V and 3 bases at J, with 13 bases in the middle. The CDR3 runs to 15 residues. CDR1 is KGHSH, CDR2 LQKENI, per germline. CDR3 amino acids: CASSPLPGQSYEQYF. CDR3 DNA: TGTGCCAGCTCACCACTCCCAGGCCAAAGCTACGAGCAGTACTTC.

This clonotype was seen repeatedly, ten times or more. The genes are TRBV29-1 and TRBJ2-5; 9 bases are shared with TRBD2. Germline lookup yields CDR1 SQVTM and CDR2 ANQGSEA. Trimming at V came to 4 bases and at J to 3 bases, leaving 6 bases not matched to a gene. The CDR3 runs 14 residues. CDR3 nucleotides: TGCAGCGTTGCACAGACTAGCGGCAAAGAGACCCAGTACTTC. Its translation: CSVAQTSGKETQYF.

The chain links TRBV27 to TRBJ2-1; 10 bases map to TRBD2. This CDR3 spans 14 amino acids. Germline-derived CDR1 and CDR2 are MNHEY and SMNVEV (reference sequence). Trimming removed 5 bases from V and 5 bases from J; junction bases left unmatched: 3. CDR3 DNA: TGTGCCAGCAGTACTAGCGGGACCCACAATGAGCAGTTCTTC. Protein product: CASSTSGTHNEQFF.

A few counts support this clonotype. This chain uses TRBV29-1 with TRBJ2-5, with D perhaps assigned TRBD1 or TRBD2 (6 bases each). CDR1 and CDR2 (germline): SQVTM, ANQGSEA. V was trimmed by 7 bases and J by 4 bases, leaving 13 bases between them. The length of the CDR3 is 12 residues. This CDR3 reads CSGGAAAETQYF. CDR3 nucleotides: TGCAGCGGGGGGGCGGCTGCAGAGACCCAGTACTTC.

There are many counts of this clonotype. The chain joins TRBV5-1 to TRBJ2-1; TRBD2 agrees at 8 bases. Losses at the gene ends were 4 bases for V and 8 bases for J; bases not matched to a gene: 14. Germline lookup yields CDR1 SGHRS and CDR2 YFSETQ. This CDR3 is built from 16 residues. In DNA form, the CDR3 reads TGCGCCAGCAGCCATCAAAGGGGGACTAGGAGCGATGAGCAGTTCTTC. Translation gives CASSHQRGTRSDEQFF.